This T cell receptor (beta chain) was sequenced in a study of blood T cell repertoires in COVID-19. Whole-study context: The samples span acute and convalescent COVID-19 from the United States, Italy and Spain. T cells, B-cell-depleted T cells, or PBMCs supplied cDNA or gDNA.

Data came from immunoSEQ multiplex PCR; TCRdb stores just in-frame clones and leaves some out. This sample has a few hundred thousand clones, with approximately 81% found just once. J was trimmed by 4 bases and V by 10 bases; bases with no gene match: 6. The germline gives CDR1 SGHNT, CDR2 YYREEE (reference sequence). The CDR3 has 14 amino acids. This chain connects TRBV5-4 to TRBJ2-3; TRBD2 aligns across 13 bases. The TCR sequence derives from a woman aged 80 or over with acute or convalescent COVID-19. Material for sequencing was peripheral blood. CDR3 in amino acids: CAVLAGGRSDTQYF. The CDR3 DNA reads TGTGCCGTACTAGCGGGGGGGCGGTCAGATACGCAGTATTTT.